These 19 T cell receptor beta chains were sequenced from one sample in a study of blood T cell repertoires in COVID-19. TCRdb's copy holds only in-frame clones and misses some; the assay was immunoSEQ multiplex PCR. The data contain 200,000 to 250,000 clones, around 90% of them seen just once; the ten biggest clones take up around 2%. Sequenced material: PBMCs or T cells enriched from blood (not recorded which). The source is a woman between 18 and 29 years old who had recovered from COVID-19.

The gene calls are TRBV27 and TRBJ2-1; TRBD1 is a possible D gene (7 bases). V was pared by 6 bases and J by 2 bases, with 17 bases between. The CDR3 extends over 16 amino acids. CDR1 is MNHEY and CDR2 is SMNVEV in the germline V gene (reference sequence). The CDR3 DNA sequence: TGTGCCAGCAGACCACCGCAGGGGGGTCCCTACAATGAGCAGTTCTTC. This sequence encodes CASRPPQGGPYNEQFF.

V is TRBV13 and J is TRBJ1-1; D unresolved. Germline V gene data show CDR1 as PRHDT and CDR2 as FYEKMQ (reference sequence). The CDR3 extends over 13 amino acids. V was pared by 0 bases and J by 6 bases, with 8 bases between. Here the CDR3 DNA reads TGTGCCAGCAGCTTAGGGACATCTCCTGAAGCTTTCTTT. Translating gives CASSLGTSPEAFF.

This clone was counted once. This rearrangement joins TRBV27 to TRBJ2-5; a possible D gene is TRBD1 (5 bases). The CDR3 length is 13 residues. Per germline, CDR1 MNHEY and CDR2 SMNVEV (reference sequence). Trimming pared 4 bases from V and 5 bases from J, leaving 11 bases between. The CDR3 coding sequence is TGTGCCAGCAGTTGGGGCAGGCTGGAGACCCAGTACTTC. Translating gives CASSWGRLETQYF.

This sequence joins TRBV28 and TRBJ2-7; 10 bases line up with TRBD1. Germline-derived CDR1 and CDR2 are MDHEN and SYDVKM. Germline trimming cut 4 bases from V and 6 bases from J; bases unmatched to any gene: 6. The CDR3 spans 14 residues. The CDR3 DNA sequence: TGTGCCAGCAGTTACCGGGACAGGGGACGCGAGCAGTACTTC. Protein product: CASSYRDRGREQYF.

The count of this clone is one. Mismatch with germline at one junction end may stem from a read error. V and J are TRBV6-1 and TRBJ1-1, with 7 positions matching TRBD1. The germline V gene encodes CDR1 MNHNS and CDR2 SASEGT. The CDR3 sequence is 13 residues long. The DNA of the CDR3 is TGTGCCAGCATTGAACAGGGGCGCACTGAAGCTTTCTTT. Translation: CASIEQGRTEAFF.

The chain employs TRBV19 and TRBJ1-5, with a weak D call TRBD1 (5 bases). The CDR3 totals 15 residues. V gave up 3 bases and J gave up 0 bases, with 9 bases separating them. CDR1 is LNHDA, CDR2 SQIVND, per germline (reference sequence). CDR3 residues: CASSIGGNSNQPQHF. The DNA for the CDR3 is TGTGCCAGTAGTATCGGGGGGAATAGCAATCAGCCCCAGCATTTT. Together with reference TRBV19 and TRBJ1-5, the CDR3 gives the full variable domain: DGGITQSPKYLFRKEGQNVTLSCEQNLNHDAMYWYRQDPGQGLRLIYYSQIVNDFQKGDIAEGYSVSREKKESFPLTVTSAQKNPTAFYLCASSIGGNSNQPQHFGDGTRLSIL.

The chain is built from TRBV18 and TRBJ1-6, with D perhaps matching TRBD1 (5 bases). Trimming stripped 3 bases from V and 1 base from J, with 10 bases between. This CDR3 is 16 amino acids long. Germline CDR1 KGHSH, CDR2 LQKENI. The CDR3 sequence is CASSPFGGSYNSPLHF. CDR3 bases: TGTGCCAGCTCACCGTTTGGGGGGTCCTATAATTCACCCCTCCACTTT.

This sequence joins TRBV19 and TRBJ1-5; D may be TRBD1 (6 bases). CDR3 length: 16 amino acids. Germline values: CDR1 LNHDA, CDR2 SQIVND (reference sequence). V was trimmed by 2 bases and J by 1 base, leaving 12 bases between them. DNA of the CDR3: TGTGCCAGTAGTATATTTATCAGGGGAAGCAATCAGCCCCAGCATTTT. Its protein is CASSIFIRGSNQPQHF.

The chain joins TRBV5-4 to TRBJ2-3; D not certain. The CDR3 runs to 12 residues. Trimming pared 4 bases from V and 2 bases from J, leaving 5 bases between. Germline lookup yields CDR1 SGHNT and CDR2 YYREEE (reference sequence). DNA of the CDR3: TGTGCCAGCAGCGTACTCACAGATACGCAGTATTTT. Translating it yields CASSVLTDTQYF.

Only one count was recorded for this clone. This rearrangement joins TRBV6-6 to TRBJ1-5; TRBD1 aligns across 9 bases. After removal of 5 bases from V and 5 bases from J, the junction contained 7 bases not matched to a gene. The germline CDR1 and CDR2 sequences are MNHNY and SVGAGI (reference sequence). The CDR3 has 15 residues. CDR3 amino acids: CASSASGQGHQPQHF. CDR3 DNA: TGTGCCAGCAGTGCCTCGGGACAGGGTCATCAGCCCCAGCATTTT.

J is TRBJ1-2 and V is TRBV10-3; D perhaps matches TRBD1 (5 bases). Germline values: CDR1 ENHRY, CDR2 SYGVKD. The CDR3 is made up of 16 amino acids. The ends were cut back, 6 bases at V and 7 bases at J, with 24 bases in the middle. CDR3 region: CAISETEIALGVGYTF. CDR3 nucleotides: TGTGCCATCAGCGAGACAGAGATCGCTTTAGGGGTTGGCTACACCTTC.

This clone appeared a single time. The V and J genes are TRBV7-3 and TRBJ2-6, with D hard to call. The CDR3 covers 16 residues. V lost 4 bases and J lost 2, with 12 bases in between. Germline CDR1 reads SGHTA; CDR2 reads FQGTGA. The CDR3 DNA is TGTGCCAGCAGCTCCCAGGTCCTGCCTGGGGCCAACGTCCTGACTTTC. Protein: CASSSQVLPGANVLTF.

The chain recombines TRBV11-3 with TRBJ1-1, with 9 bases identical to TRBD1. CDR1 and CDR2 (germline): SGHNT, YENEEA. This CDR3 region has 16 residues. V lost 4 bases to trimming and J lost 4 bases; unmatched junction nucleotides: 10. CDR3 sequence reads: CASSYTGTGSVTEAFF. The CDR3 DNA reads as TGTGCCAGCAGCTACACCGGGACAGGGTCGGTCACTGAAGCTTTCTTT.

The V call is TRBV6-5, the J call TRBJ2-7, with TRBD1 identical over 10 bases. With V trimmed by 7 bases and J by 6 bases, 9 bases remained unmatched. The CDR3 length is 14 residues. Germline CDR1 is MNHEY and CDR2 is SVGAGI. The CDR3 coding sequence is TGTGCCAGCACCCTCCGCGGACAGGGGGGCGAGCAGTACTTC. Its protein is CASTLRGQGGEQYF.

The CDR3 region has the DNA TGTGCCAGCAGCCGATCGGGGGGGGGAGATACGCAGTATTTT. It translates to CASSRSGGGDTQYF. The chain carries TRBV5-4 and TRBJ2-3; the match to TRBD2 covers 8 bases. With V trimmed by 4 bases and J by 5 bases, 6 bases remained unmatched. Germline V CDR1 and CDR2: SGHNT, YYREEE (reference sequence). The CDR3 is 14 residues long.

The genes are TRBV6-5 and TRBJ1-3, with TRBD1 identical over 9 bases. Germline CDR1 reads MNHEY; CDR2 reads SVGAGI. Trimming took 5 bases from V and 7 from J; bases not matched to a gene: 6. This CDR3 is 14 amino acids long. CDR3 DNA: TGTGCCAGCAGTCCGACAGGGGGGCGTAACACCATATATTTT. It codes for CASSPTGGRNTIYF.

V and J are TRBV20-1 and TRBJ2-1; TRBD2 matches at 9 bases. Germline V gene sequence: CDR1 DFQATT, CDR2 SNEGSKA (reference sequence). The V segment lost 3 bases and the J segment 7 bases; nucleotides outside the gene matches: 7. This CDR3 is built from 14 residues. The DNA for the CDR3 is TGCAGTGCTAGTCTTAGCGGGGGCAGGAATGAGCAGTTCTTC. Its protein is CSASLSGGRNEQFF.

This clone appeared a few times. J is TRBJ2-7 and V is TRBV2; possibly TRBD2 for D (7 bases). There are 12 residues in the CDR3. V gave up 8 bases and J gave up 6 bases, with 14 bases separating them. Germline V CDR1 and CDR2: SNHLY, FYNNEI. CDR3 bases: TGTGCCAGCGCGGGGGCCGCTCCCGAGCAGTACTTC. Amino acid sequence: CASAGAAPEQYF.

V gene TRBV9 combines with J gene TRBJ1-6; 8 bases agree with TRBD1. This CDR3 has 15 amino acids. Per the germline V gene, CDR1 is SGDLS and CDR2 is YYNGEE. The V and J ends lost 3 bases and 7 bases, in that order; junction bases with no gene match: 6. CDR3 in amino acids: CASSAPGTGNSPLHF. CDR3 DNA: TGTGCCAGCAGCGCTCCCGGGACAGGAAATTCACCCCTCCACTTT. Filled out from reference TRBV9 and TRBJ1-6, the complete variable domain reads DSGVTQTPKHLITATGQRVTLRCSPRSGDLSVYWYQQSLDQGLQFLIQYYNGEERAKGNILERFSAQQFPDLHSELNLSSLELGDSALYFCASSAPGTGNSPLHFGNGTRLTVT.